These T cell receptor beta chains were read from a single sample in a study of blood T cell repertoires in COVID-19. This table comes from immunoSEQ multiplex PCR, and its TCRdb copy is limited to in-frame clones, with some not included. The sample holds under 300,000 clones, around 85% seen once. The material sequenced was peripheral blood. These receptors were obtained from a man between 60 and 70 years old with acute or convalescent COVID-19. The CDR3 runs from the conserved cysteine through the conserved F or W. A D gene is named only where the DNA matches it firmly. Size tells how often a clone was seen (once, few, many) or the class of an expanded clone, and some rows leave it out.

CASSSPSNSGQETQYF TGTGCTAGCAGCTCCCCATCGAATAGCGGCCAAGAGACCCAGTACTTC - TRBJ2-5 - TRBV7-7
CASSPTGDYGYTF TGCGCCAGCAGCCCGACAGGAGACTATGGCTACACCTTC - TRBJ1-2 - TRBV4-1
CASSSRDGASGMSSYNEQFF TGTGCCAGCAGCTCCCGGGATGGGGCTAGCGGGATGAGCTCCTACAATGAGCAGTTCTTC - TRBJ2-1 TRBD2 TRBV9
CASSRGDQPTDTQYF TGTGCCAGCAGCCGGGGGGACCAGCCCACAGATACGCAGTATTTT once TRBJ2-3 TRBD2 TRBV5-8
CASSLGLGARPTDTQYF TGTGCCAGCAGTTTAGGTTTGGGGGCCCGTCCCACAGATACGCAGTATTTT - TRBJ2-3 - TRBV28
CASSQFPGGQETQYF TGCGCCAGCAGCCAATTTCCAGGGGGCCAAGAGACCCAGTACTTC - TRBJ2-5 TRBD1 TRBV4-1
CSVGADSTDTQYF TGCAGCGTTGGAGCGGACAGCACAGATACGCAGTATTTT - TRBJ2-3 - TRBV29-1
CASSQSWGRNEKLFF TGTGCCAGCAGCCAATCTTGGGGGCGTAATGAAAAACTGTTTTTT - TRBJ1-4 - TRBV16
CASSDSGRATEQFF TGTGCCAGCAGTGATAGCGGGAGGGCTACTGAGCAGTTCTTC - TRBJ2-1 TRBD2 TRBV6-1
CASSPDGRNTIYF TGTGCCAGCAGCCCGGACGGGAGAAACACCATATATTTT - TRBJ1-3 - TRBV7-9
CASRNRENTEAFF TGTGCCAGCAGGAACAGGGAGAACACTGAAGCTTTCTTT - TRBJ1-1 - TRBV28
CASSPDRGSNQPQHF TGTGCCAGCAGCCCGGACAGGGGGAGCAATCAGCCCCAGCATTTT - TRBJ1-5 TRBD1 TRBV27
CASSVAISGSYEQYF TGTGCCAGCAGCGTAGCGATTAGCGGGAGCTACGAGCAGTACTTC - TRBJ2-7 TRBD2 TRBV9
CASSSYPEGEQYF TGTGCCAGCAGCTCATATCCCGAGGGCGAGCAGTACTTC few TRBJ2-7 - TRBV5-5
CASSPLTSGSSYEQYF TGTGCCAGCTCACCCTTGACTAGCGGGAGTTCCTACGAGCAGTACTTC once TRBJ2-7 TRBD2 TRBV18
CASSLSVFSYEQYF TGTGCCAGCAGTTTATCCGTTTTCTCCTACGAGCAGTACTTC - TRBJ2-7 - TRBV27
CASSTGNQPQHF TGTGCCAGCAGTACAGGAAATCAGCCCCAGCATTTT - TRBJ1-5 - TRBV25-1
CASSQRQGLNEKLFF TGTGCCAGCAGCCAACGGCAGGGGCTTAATGAAAAACTGTTTTTT - TRBJ1-4 - TRBV3-1/TRBV3-2
CASSEVGAGRGNTIYF TGTGCCAGCAGTGAAGTAGGGGCCGGCAGAGGAAACACCATATATTTT - TRBJ1-3 - TRBV25-1
CSVVQDNEKLFF TGCAGCGTTGTCCAGGATAATGAAAAACTGTTTTTT - TRBJ1-4 - TRBV29-1
CASSLQGRSGNTIYF TGTGCCAGCAGTCTTCAGGGGCGCTCTGGAAACACCATATATTTT - TRBJ1-3 - TRBV6-6
CASSLEGSHSYEQYF TGTGCCAGCAGCTTAGAGGGCAGCCACTCCTACGAGCAGTACTTC - TRBJ2-7 - TRBV11-3
CASSTSGVSGELFF TGTGCCAGCAGTACTAGCGGGGTTAGCGGGGAGCTGTTTTTT - TRBJ2-2 TRBD2 TRBV6-5
CASSYSNRGNQPQHF TGTGCCAGCAGTTACTCGAACAGGGGTAATCAGCCCCAGCATTTT - TRBJ1-5 TRBD1 TRBV6-2/TRBV6-3
CASSWRGLETQYF TGTGCCAGCAGTTGGAGGGGCTTAGAGACCCAGTACTTC - TRBJ2-5 - TRBV27
CASSFVLSLSYEQYF TGTGCCAGCAGTTTTGTTCTCTCCCTCTCCTACGAGCAGTACTTC - TRBJ2-7 - TRBV28
CASSLTVNTEAFF TGTGCCAGCAGCTTGACAGTGAACACTGAAGCTTTCTTT - TRBJ1-1 - TRBV7-2
CAISDSGGGSGANVLTF TGTGCCATCAGTGATTCAGGGGGCGGATCTGGGGCCAACGTCCTGACTTTC - TRBJ2-6 TRBD1 TRBV10-3
CASSLYGTGDEKLFF TGTGCCAGCAGTCTCTACGGGACAGGGGATGAAAAACTGTTTTTT - TRBJ1-4 TRBD1 TRBV27
CASSEPGGTEAFF TGTGCCAGCAGCGAGCCGGGGGGGACTGAAGCTTTCTTT - TRBJ1-1 - TRBV9
CASSDGQGETQYF TGTGCCAGCAGTGACGGGCAGGGCGAGACGCAGTATTTT - TRBJ2-3 - TRBV6-4
CASSPRVGGIDEQFF TGTGCCAGCAGCCCCCGAGTGGGAGGTATCGATGAGCAGTTCTTC - TRBJ2-1 - TRBV9
CASVSNRDGYTF TGTGCCAGCGTGAGTAACAGGGATGGCTACACCTTC - TRBJ1-2 - TRBV6-5
CATSRQGTTEAFF TGTGCCACCAGCAGGCAGGGGACGACTGAAGCTTTCTTT - TRBJ1-1 - TRBV15
CASSHRRGGANVLTF TGTGCCAGCAGCCACCGCCGGGGTGGGGCCAACGTCCTGACTTTC - TRBJ2-6 - TRBV3-1/TRBV3-2
CASSQELGENIQYF TGTGCCAGCAGCCAAGAGTTAGGGGAAAACATTCAGTACTTC - TRBJ2-4 - TRBV3-1/TRBV3-2
CASSPRLAGEVEQYF TGCGCCAGCAGCCCCCGACTAGCGGGAGAAGTCGAGCAGTACTTC - TRBJ2-7 TRBD2 TRBV5-1
CASSQLPNPGTSGYNEQFF TGTGCCAGCAGCCAACTCCCTAACCCCGGGACTAGCGGTTACAATGAGCAGTTCTTC - TRBJ2-1 TRBD2 TRBV4-2
CASSLGQDNQPQHF TGTGCCAGCAGTTTGGGGCAGGACAATCAGCCCCAGCATTTT - TRBJ1-5 - TRBV28
CASSSTSWGANVLTF TGCGCCAGCAGCTCCACTTCTTGGGGGGCCAACGTCCTGACTTTC - TRBJ2-6 - TRBV5-1
CASGGLAGNEQFF TGTGCCAGCGGGGGACTAGCGGGCAATGAGCAGTTCTTC - TRBJ2-1 TRBD2 TRBV2
CASSLTGNGYTF TGTGCCAGCAGTTTAACGGGGAATGGCTACACCTTC few TRBJ1-2 - TRBV12-3/TRBV12-4
CASAAGHEQYF TGTGCTAGTGCTGCAGGTCACGAGCAGTACTTC - TRBJ2-7 - TRBV12-5
CASSYSKGQGGGYTF TGTGCCAGCAGTTACTCGAAAGGACAGGGGGGTGGCTACACCTTC - TRBJ1-2 TRBD1 TRBV6-5
CASSLQGYDTQYF TGTGCCAGTAGTCTACAGGGTTACGATACGCAGTATTTT - TRBJ2-3 - TRBV19
CASSLRDSPSPLHF TGTGCCAGCAGCTTACGGGACAGCCCTTCACCCCTCCACTTT - TRBJ1-6 TRBD1 TRBV7-8
CSASRGYEQYF TGCAGTGCTAGCCGGGGGTACGAGCAGTACTTC - TRBJ2-7 - TRBV20-1